This record covers a single TCR beta chain. The antigen remains unidentified. PCR amplification relied on 60 Vbeta primers (plus 13 Jbeta primers). Using immunoSEQ multiplex PCR, the repertoire was profiled, and TCRdb retains in-frame clones only, with some absent. The profile shows about 120,000 clones, 75% to 85% of them singletons. This sample stems from a study of cytomegalovirus exposure and HLA in healthy donors. Study-wide background: Unique TCRs from HLA-typed donors, around 93 million of them, were held in an early data release. Study-wide results and limits: Fewer N-insertions (relative to the approximately 670-donor mean) were reportedly seen in an Asian-associated ancestry cluster in a later analysis.

This clonotype was sampled from a female donor in good health and CMV-seropositive. The specimen sequenced was PBMCs.

The CDR3 nucleotides read TGTGCCAGCAGTGGATCGCGAGGGTATGAAGAAAAACTGTTTTTT. Translation gives CASSGSRGYEEKLFF. The chain recombines TRBV6-5 with TRBJ1-4; no clear D gene. The CDR3 has 15 amino acids. V was clipped by 5 bases and J by 8 bases, with 18 bases between them. The germline V gene encodes CDR1 MNHEY and CDR2 SVGAGI.